This TCR beta chain was captured by sequencing in a study of blood T cell repertoires in COVID-19. Looking at the study overall: The United States, Italy and Spain supplied acute and convalescent COVID-19 samples. In each case, the material was cDNA or gDNA derived from T cells, B-cell-depleted T cells, or PBMCs.

TCRdb keeps only in-frame clones here, not all; method: immunoSEQ multiplex PCR. The sample yields about 310,000 clones, around 86% seen once. As regards this clone: A read error may account for a junction end that differs from germline.

In germline, CDR1 is LNHDA, CDR2 SQIVND (reference sequence). The CDR3 sequence is 14 residues long. The sequence came from a man aged 50 to 60 with active or convalescent COVID-19. The rearrangement joins TRBV19 to TRBJ2-1; tentatively, D is TRBD2 (6 bases). The sequenced sample was peripheral blood. The CDR3 coding sequence is TGTGCCACCAATATGGGGAGGTCCTCCAATGAGCAGTTCTTC. Its translation is CATNMGRSSNEQFF.